The next 8 T cell receptor beta chains were all read from a single sample in a study of blood T cell repertoires in COVID-19. Clones were sequenced by immunoSEQ multiplex PCR, and TCRdb holds only the in-frame ones, with some missing. The sample gives hundreds of thousands of clones, approximately 87% of which show up once; approximately 1.5% is in the top ten. The sample taken for sequencing was peripheral blood. The source of these receptors is a woman aged 40-49 years who had recovered from COVID-19.

The chain carries TRBV7-9 and TRBJ1-3; 8 nucleotides line up with TRBD1. The CDR3 totals 14 residues. The germline V gene has CDR1 SEHNR and CDR2 FQNEAQ (reference sequence). V was pared by 5 bases and J by 3 bases, with 3 bases of the junction left unmatched. CDR3 in amino acids: CASSMDRVGNTIYF. The CDR3 DNA sequence: TGTGCCAGCAGCATGGACAGGGTTGGAAACACCATATATTTT.

The rearrangement links TRBV7-9 to TRBJ1-2; TRBD1 might be the D (6 bases). Trimming removed 4 bases at V and 8 bases at J, with 11 bases between. Per germline, CDR1 SEHNR and CDR2 FQNEAQ (reference sequence). This CDR3 has 12 amino acids. This CDR3 is CASSSQGRGYTF. The CDR3 DNA reads TGTGCCAGCAGCTCACAGGGAAGGGGCTACACCTTC.

The genes are TRBV4-3 and TRBJ2-3; 7 bases line up with TRBD2. The CDR3 consists of 17 residues. The junction had 15 bases not matched to a gene; V was cut back by 8 bases and J by 1 base. Germline-derived CDR1 and CDR2 are LGHNA and YSLEER. CDR3 sequence (DNA): TGCGCCAGCGAACACCGGACCGGGACTACTTGCACAGATACGCAGTATTTT. Protein product: CASEHRTGTTCTDTQYF.

The chain carries TRBV19 and TRBJ1-1; D not resolved. The CDR3 contains 13 residues. Between the trimmed V and J ends, which lost 6 bases and 1 base, there was a span of 9 bases. Germline values: CDR1 LNHDA, CDR2 SQIVND (reference sequence). The CDR3 DNA follows: TGTGCCAGTAGAACCCGGGGGAACACTGAAGCTTTCTTT. Its protein product is CASRTRGNTEAFF.

The chain is built from TRBV19 and TRBJ2-2; perhaps TRBD1 as D (5 bases). CDR1 is LNHDA and CDR2 is SQIVND in the germline V gene (reference sequence). V was pared by 5 bases and J by 4 bases, with 11 bases between. This CDR3 spans 14 amino acids. The CDR3 here is CASSPHRTTGELFF. The CDR3 nucleotides read TGTGCCAGTAGTCCTCACAGGACCACCGGGGAGCTGTTTTTT. Full variable domain (missing parts from reference TRBV19 and TRBJ2-2): DGGITQSPKYLFRKEGQNVTLSCEQNLNHDAMYWYRQDPGQGLRLIYYSQIVNDFQKGDIAEGYSVSREKKESFPLTVTSAQKNPTAFYLCASSPHRTTGELFFGEGSRLTVL.

The rearrangement links TRBV5-1 to TRBJ2-7; no definite D call. The CDR3 covers 14 residues. The V gene lost 2 bases and the J gene lost 1 base, with 10 bases spanning the gap. Looked up from germline, CDR1 is SGHRS and CDR2 is YFSETQ. CDR3 coding DNA: TGCGCCAGCAGCTTTCAAGACATTTCCTACGAGCAGTACTTC. The encoded protein is CASSFQDISYEQYF.

The V gene is TRBV18, the J gene TRBJ1-5, with 8 bases identical to TRBD1. The CDR3 is 16 amino acids. V shed 2 bases and J 6 bases; nucleotides not matched to a gene: 9. Germline V gives CDR1 KGHSH, CDR2 LQKENI. The CDR3 DNA follows: TGTGCCAGCTCACCAAGTGGACAGGGAGGGGGTCAGCCCCAGCATTTT. Its protein product is CASSPSGQGGGQPQHF.

V gene TRBV30 combines with J gene TRBJ2-7; D not certain. Between the trimmed V and J ends, which lost 3 bases and 3 bases, there was a span of 9 bases. Germline V gives CDR1 GTSNPN, CDR2 SVGIG (reference sequence). The CDR3 length is 12 residues. The CDR3 loop is CAWSALSYEQYF. DNA for the CDR3: TGTGCCTGGAGCGCCCTTAGCTACGAGCAGTACTTC.